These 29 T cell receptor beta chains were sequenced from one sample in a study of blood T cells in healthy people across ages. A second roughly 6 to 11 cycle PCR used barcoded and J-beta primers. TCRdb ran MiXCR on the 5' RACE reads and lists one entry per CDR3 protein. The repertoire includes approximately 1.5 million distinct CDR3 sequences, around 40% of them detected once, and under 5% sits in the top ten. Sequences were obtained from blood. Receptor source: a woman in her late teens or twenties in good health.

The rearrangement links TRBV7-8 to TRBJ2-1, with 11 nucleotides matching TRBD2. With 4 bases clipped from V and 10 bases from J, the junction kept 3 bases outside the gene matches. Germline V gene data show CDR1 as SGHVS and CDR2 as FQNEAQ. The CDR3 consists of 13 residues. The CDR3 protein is CASSSGTSGEQFF. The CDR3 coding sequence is TGTGCCAGCAGCTCCGGGACTAGCGGCGAGCAGTTCTTC.

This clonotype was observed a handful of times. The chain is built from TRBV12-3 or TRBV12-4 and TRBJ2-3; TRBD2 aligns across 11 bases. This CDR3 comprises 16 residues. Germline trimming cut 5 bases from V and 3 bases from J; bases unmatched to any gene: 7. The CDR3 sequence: CASSRPTSGMTDTQYF. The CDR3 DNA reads TGTGCCAGCAGTCGCCCGACTAGCGGGATGACAGATACGCAGTATTTT.

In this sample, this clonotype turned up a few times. CDR3 sequence (DNA): TGTGCCAGCAGCCAAGCGAGACTAGCGGGTTCCCAGTTCTTC. Its translation is CASSQARLAGSQFF. The chain carries TRBV14 and TRBJ2-1; 10 bases line up with TRBD2. Losses at the gene ends were 1 base for V and 13 bases for J; bases not matched to a gene: 7. This CDR3 has 14 residues. Germline-derived CDR1 and CDR2 are SGHDN and FVKESK.

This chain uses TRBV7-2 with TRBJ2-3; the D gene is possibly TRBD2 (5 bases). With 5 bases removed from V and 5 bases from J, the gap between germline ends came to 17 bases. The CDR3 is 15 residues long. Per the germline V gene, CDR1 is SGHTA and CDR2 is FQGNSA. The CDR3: CASSHFRTERDTQYF. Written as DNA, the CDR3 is TGTGCCAGCAGCCACTTTAGGACTGAGAGAGATACGCAGTATTTT.

The CDR3 DNA reads TGTGCCAGTCTCCGGGATCGGGGCCCAGAGACCCAGTACTTC. Translating gives CASLRDRGPETQYF. The V call is TRBV12-3 or TRBV12-4, the J call TRBJ2-7; D could derive from TRBD1 or TRBD2 (5 bases each). Judging by the DNA end, TRBJ2-5 fits better; the J call may be wrong. The CDR3 covers 14 residues.

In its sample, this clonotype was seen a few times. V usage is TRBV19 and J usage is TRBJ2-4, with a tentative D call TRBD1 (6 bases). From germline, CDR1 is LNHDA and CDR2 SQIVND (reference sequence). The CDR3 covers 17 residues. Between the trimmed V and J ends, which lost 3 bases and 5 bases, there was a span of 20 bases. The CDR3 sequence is CASSIRGLPYRENIQYF. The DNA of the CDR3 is TGTGCCAGTAGTATTCGGGGCCTTCCCTACAGGGAAAACATTCAGTACTTC.

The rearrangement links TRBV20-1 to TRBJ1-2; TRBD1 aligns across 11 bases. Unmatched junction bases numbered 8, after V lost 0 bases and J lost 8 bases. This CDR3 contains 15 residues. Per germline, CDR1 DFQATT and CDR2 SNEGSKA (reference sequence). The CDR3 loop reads CSARDPGQGAGGYTF. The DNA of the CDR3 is TGCAGTGCTAGAGATCCCGGACAGGGGGCGGGGGGCTACACCTTC.

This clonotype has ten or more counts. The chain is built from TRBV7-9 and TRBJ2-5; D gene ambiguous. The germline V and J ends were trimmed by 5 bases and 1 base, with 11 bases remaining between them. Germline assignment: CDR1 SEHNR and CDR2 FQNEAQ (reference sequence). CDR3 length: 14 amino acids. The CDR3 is CASSLGILQETQYF. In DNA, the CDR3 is TGTGCCAGCAGCCTGGGGATTCTCCAAGAGACCCAGTACTTC.

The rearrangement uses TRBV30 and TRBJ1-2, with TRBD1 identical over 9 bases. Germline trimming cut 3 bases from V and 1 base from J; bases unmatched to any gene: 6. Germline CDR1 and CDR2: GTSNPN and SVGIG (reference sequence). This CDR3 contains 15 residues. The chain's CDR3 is CAWRPTGGNNYGYTF. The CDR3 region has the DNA TGTGCCTGGAGACCGACAGGGGGTAATAACTATGGCTACACCTTC.

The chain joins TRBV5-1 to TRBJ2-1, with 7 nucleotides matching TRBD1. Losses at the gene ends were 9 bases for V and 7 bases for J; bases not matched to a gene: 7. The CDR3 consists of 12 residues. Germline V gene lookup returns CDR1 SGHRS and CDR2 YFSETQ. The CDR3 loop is CATGTVHNEQFF. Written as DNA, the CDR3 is TGCGCCACCGGGACAGTTCATAATGAGCAGTTCTTC.

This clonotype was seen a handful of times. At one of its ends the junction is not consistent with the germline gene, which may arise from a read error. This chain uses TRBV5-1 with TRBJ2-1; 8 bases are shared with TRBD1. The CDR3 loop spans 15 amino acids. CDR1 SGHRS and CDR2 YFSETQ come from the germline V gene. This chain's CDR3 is CASSSWTGPYDEQFF. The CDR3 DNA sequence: TGCGCCAGCAGCTCTTGGACAGGGCCCTACGATGAGCAGTTCTTC.

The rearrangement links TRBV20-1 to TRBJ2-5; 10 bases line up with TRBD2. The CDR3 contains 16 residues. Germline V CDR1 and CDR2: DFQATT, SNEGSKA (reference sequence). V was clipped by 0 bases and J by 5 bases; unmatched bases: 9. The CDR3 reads CSARDTSGMGEETQYF. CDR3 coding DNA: TGCAGTGCTAGAGACACTAGCGGGATGGGTGAGGAGACCCAGTACTTC.

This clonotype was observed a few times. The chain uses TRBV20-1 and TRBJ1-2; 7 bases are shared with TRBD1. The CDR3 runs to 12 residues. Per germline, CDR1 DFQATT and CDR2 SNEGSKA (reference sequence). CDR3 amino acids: CSVRTGGSGYTF. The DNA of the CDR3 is TGCAGCGTCCGGACAGGTGGCAGTGGCTACACCTTC.

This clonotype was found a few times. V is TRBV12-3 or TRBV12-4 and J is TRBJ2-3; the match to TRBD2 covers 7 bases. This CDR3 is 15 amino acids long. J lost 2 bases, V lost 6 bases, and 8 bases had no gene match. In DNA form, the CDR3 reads TGTGCCAGCAGCTACAGCGGGATCAACACAGATACGCAGTATTTT. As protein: CASSYSGINTDTQYF.

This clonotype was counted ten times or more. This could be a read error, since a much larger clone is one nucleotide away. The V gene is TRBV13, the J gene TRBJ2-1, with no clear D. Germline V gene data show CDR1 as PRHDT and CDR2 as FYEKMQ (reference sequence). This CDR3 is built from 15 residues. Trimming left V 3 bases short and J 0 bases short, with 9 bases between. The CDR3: CASSFSRFSYNEQFF. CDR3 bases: TGTGCCAGCAGCTTCAGCCGCTTCTCCTACAATGAGCAGTTCTTC.

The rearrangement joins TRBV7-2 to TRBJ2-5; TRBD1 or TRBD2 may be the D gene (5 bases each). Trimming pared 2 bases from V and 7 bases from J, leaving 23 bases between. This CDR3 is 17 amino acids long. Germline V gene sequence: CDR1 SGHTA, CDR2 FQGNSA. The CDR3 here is CASSLPVSSGARGTQYF. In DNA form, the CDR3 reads TGTGCCAGCAGCTTACCCGTTTCTAGTGGGGCTCGGGGGACCCAGTACTTC.

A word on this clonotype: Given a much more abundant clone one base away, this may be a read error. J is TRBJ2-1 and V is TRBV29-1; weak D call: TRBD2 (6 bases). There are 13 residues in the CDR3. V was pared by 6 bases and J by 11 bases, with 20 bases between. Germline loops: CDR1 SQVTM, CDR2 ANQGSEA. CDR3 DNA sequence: TGCAGCGTCACGACTAGGGAGACGGGTAAGCAGTTCTTC. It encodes CSVTTRETGKQFF.

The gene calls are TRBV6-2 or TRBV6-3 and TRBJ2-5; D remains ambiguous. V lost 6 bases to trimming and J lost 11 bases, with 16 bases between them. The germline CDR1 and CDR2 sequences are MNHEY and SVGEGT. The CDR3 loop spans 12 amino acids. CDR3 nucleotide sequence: TGTGCCAGCAGAGGAGAATTGAATGAGCAGTACTTC. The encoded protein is CASRGELNEQYF.

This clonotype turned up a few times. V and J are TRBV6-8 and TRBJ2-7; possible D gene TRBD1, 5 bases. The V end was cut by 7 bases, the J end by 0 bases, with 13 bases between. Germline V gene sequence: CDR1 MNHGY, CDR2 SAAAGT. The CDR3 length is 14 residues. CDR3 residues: CASTPRRVSYEQYF. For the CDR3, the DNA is TGTGCCAGCACCCCCCGCAGGGTCTCCTACGAGCAGTACTTC.

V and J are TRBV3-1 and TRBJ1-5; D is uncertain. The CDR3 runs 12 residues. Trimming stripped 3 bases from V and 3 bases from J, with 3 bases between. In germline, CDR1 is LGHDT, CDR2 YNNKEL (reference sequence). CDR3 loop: CASSHLNQPQHF. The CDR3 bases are TGTGCCAGCAGCCACCTCAATCAGCCCCAGCATTTT.

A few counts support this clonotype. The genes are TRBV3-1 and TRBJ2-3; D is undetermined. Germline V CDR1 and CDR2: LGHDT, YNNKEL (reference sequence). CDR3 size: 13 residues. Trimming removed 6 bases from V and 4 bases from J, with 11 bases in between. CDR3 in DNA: TGTGCCAGCAGGGCCGGCGGTGCAGATACGCAGTATTTT. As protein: CASRAGGADTQYF.

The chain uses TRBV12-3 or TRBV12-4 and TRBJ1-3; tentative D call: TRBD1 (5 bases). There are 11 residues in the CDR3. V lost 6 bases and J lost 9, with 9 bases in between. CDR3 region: CASSTGGTIYF. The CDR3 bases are TGTGCCAGCAGCACCGGGGGCACCATATATTTT.

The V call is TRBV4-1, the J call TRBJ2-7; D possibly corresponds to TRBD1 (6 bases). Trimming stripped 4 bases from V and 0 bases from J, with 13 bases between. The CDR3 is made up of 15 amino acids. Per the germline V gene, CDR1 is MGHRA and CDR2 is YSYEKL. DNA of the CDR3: TGCGCCAGCAGCCCATTCGCCAGGGGCTCCTACGAGCAGTACTTC. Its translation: CASSPFARGSYEQYF.

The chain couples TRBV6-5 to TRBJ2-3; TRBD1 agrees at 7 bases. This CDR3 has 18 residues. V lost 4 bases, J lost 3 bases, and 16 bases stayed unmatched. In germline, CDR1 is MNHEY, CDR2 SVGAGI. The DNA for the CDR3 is TGTGCCAGCAGTTGGGGCTGGACAGGTCACTACGAGACAGATACGCAGTATTTT. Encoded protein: CASSWGWTGHYETDTQYF.

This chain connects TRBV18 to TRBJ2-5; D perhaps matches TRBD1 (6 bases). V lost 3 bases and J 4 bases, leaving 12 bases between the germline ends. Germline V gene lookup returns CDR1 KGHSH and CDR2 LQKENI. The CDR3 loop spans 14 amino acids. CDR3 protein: CASSPSQGPETQYF. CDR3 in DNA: TGTGCCAGCTCACCTTCCCAGGGGCCAGAGACCCAGTACTTC. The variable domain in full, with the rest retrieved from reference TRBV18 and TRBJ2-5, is NAGVMQNPRHLVRRRGQEARLRCSPMKGHSHVYWYRQLPEEGLKFMVYLQKENIIDESGMPKERFSAEFPKEGPSILRIQQVVRGDSAAYFCASSPSQGPETQYFGPGTRLLVL.

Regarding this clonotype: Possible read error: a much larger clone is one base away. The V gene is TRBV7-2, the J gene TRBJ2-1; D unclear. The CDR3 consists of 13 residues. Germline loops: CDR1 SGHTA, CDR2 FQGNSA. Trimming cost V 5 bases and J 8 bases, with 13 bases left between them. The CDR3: CASSDQVRHEQFF. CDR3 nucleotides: TGTGCCAGCAGCGACCAAGTTCGCCATGAGCAGTTCTTC.

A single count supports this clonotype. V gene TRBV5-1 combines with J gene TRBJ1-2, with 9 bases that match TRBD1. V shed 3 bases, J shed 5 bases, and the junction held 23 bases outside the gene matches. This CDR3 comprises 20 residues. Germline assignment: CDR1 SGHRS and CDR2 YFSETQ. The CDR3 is CASSSGSKGTGFLYRYGYTF. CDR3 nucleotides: TGCGCCAGCAGCTCGGGGTCGAAAGGGACAGGGTTTCTCTATCGGTATGGCTACACCTTC.

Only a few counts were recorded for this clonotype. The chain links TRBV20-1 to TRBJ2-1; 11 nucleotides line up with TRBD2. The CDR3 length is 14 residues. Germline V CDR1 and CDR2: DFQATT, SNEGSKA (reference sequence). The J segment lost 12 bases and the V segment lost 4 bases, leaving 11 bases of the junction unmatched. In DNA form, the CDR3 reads TGCAGTGCTATTGCCGGGACTAGCGGAGTTGGGCAGTTCTTC. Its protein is CSAIAGTSGVGQFF.

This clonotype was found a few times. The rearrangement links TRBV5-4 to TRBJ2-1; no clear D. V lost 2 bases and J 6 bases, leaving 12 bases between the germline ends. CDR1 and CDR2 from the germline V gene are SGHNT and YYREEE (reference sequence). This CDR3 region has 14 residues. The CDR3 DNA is TGTGCCAGCAGCTTCGGCGGTTCTAGCAATGAGCAGTTCTTC. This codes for CASSFGGSSNEQFF. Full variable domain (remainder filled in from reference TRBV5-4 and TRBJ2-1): ETGVTQSPTHLIKTRGQQVTLRCSSQSGHNTVSWYQQALGQGPQFIFQYYREEENGRGNFPPRFSGLQFPNYSSELNVNALELDDSALYLCASSFGGSSNEQFFGPGTRLTVL.